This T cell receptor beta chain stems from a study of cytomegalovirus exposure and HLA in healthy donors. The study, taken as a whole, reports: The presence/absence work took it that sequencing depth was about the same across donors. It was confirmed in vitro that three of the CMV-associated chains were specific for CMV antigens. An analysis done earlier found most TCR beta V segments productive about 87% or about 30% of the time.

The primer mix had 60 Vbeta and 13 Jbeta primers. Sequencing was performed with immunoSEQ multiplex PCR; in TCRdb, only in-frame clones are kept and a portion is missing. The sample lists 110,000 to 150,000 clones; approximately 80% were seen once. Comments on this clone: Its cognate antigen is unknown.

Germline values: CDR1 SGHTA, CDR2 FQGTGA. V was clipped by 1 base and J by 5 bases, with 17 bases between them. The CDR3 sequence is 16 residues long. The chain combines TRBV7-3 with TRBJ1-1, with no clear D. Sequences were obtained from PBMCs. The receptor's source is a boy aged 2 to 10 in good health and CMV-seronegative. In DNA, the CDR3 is TGTGCCAGCAGCTTAAGGCCCGGTTTCGGGTTAACTGAAGCTTTCTTT. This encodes CASSLRPGFGLTEAFF. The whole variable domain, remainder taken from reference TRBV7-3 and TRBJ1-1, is GAGVSQTPSNKVTEKGKYVELRCDPISGHTALYWYRQSLGQGPEFLIYFQGTGAADDSGLPNDRFFAVRPEGSVSTLKIQRTERGDSAVYLCASSLRPGFGLTEAFFGQGTRLTVV.